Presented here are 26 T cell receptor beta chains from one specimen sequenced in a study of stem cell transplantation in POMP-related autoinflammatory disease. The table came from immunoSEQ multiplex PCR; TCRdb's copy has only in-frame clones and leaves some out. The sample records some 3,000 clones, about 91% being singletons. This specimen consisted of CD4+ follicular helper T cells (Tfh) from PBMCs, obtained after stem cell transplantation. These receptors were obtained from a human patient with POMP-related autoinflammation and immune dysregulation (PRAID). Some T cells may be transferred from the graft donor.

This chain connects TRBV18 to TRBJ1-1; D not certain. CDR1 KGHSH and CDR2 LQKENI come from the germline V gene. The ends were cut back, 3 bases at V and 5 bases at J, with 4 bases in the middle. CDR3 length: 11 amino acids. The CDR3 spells CASSPGTEAFF. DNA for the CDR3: TGTGCCAGCTCACCGGGGACTGAAGCTTTCTTT.

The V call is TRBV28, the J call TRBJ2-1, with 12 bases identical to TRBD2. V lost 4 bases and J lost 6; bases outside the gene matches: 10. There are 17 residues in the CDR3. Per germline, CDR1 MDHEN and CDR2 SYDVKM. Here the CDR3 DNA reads TGTGCCAGCAGTTCCTGGCAAGGACTAGCGGGGTCCAATGAGCAGTTCTTC. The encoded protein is CASSSWQGLAGSNEQFF. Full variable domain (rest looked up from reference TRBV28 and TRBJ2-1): DVKVTQSSRYLVKRTGEKVFLECVQDMDHENMFWYRQDPGLGLRLIYFSYDVKMKEKGDIPEGYSVSREKKERFSLILESASTNQTSMYLCASSSWQGLAGSNEQFFGPGTRLTVL.

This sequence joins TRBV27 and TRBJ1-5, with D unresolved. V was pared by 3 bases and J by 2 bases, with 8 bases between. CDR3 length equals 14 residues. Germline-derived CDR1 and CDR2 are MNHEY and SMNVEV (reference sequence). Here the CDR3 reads CASSFSGGNQPQHF. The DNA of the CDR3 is TGTGCCAGCAGTTTCTCTGGGGGCAATCAGCCCCAGCATTTT.

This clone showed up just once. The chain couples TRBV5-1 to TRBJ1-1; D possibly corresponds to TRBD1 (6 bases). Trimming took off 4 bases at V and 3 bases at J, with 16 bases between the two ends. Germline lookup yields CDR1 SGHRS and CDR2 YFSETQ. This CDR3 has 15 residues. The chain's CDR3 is CASSINRARDTEAFF. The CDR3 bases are TGCGCCAGCAGCATCAACAGGGCAAGGGACACTGAAGCTTTCTTT.

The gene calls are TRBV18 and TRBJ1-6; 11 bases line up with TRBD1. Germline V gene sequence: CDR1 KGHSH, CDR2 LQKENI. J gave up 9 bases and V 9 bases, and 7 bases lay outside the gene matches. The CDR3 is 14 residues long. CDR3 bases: TGTGCCAGTGGCACAGGGACAGGGGGTTCACCCCTCCACTTT. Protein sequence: CASGTGTGGSPLHF.

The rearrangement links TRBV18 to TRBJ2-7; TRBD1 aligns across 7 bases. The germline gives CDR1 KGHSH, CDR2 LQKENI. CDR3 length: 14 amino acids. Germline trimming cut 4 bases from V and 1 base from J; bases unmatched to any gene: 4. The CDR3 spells CASSRDSGSYEQYF. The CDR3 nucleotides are TGTGCCAGCTCACGGGACAGCGGTTCCTACGAGCAGTACTTC.

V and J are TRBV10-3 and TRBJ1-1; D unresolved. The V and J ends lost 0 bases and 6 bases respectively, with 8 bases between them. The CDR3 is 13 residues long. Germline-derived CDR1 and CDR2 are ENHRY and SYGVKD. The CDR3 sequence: CAISESQFAEAFF. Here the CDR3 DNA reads TGTGCCATCAGTGAGTCACAGTTCGCTGAAGCTTTCTTT.

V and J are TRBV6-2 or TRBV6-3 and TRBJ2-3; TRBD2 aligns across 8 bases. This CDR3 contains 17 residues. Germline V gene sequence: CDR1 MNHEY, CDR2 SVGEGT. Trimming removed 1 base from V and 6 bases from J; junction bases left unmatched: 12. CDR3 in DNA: TGTGCCAGCAGTTACTTGCGGGGGGCCGGCCTCCGGGATACGCAGTATTTT. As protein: CASSYLRGAGLRDTQYF.

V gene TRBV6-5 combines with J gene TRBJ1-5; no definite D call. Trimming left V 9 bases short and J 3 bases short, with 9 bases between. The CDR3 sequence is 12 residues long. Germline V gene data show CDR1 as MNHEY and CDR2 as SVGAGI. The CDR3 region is CASRHLNQPQHF. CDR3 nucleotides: TGTGCCAGTAGACACCTCAATCAGCCCCAGCATTTT.

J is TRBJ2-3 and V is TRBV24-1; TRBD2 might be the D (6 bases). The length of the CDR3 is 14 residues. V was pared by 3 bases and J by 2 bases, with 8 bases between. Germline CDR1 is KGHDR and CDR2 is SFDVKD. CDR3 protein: CATSDRTTTDTQYF. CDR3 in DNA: TGTGCCACCAGTGATAGGACTACCACAGATACGCAGTATTTT.

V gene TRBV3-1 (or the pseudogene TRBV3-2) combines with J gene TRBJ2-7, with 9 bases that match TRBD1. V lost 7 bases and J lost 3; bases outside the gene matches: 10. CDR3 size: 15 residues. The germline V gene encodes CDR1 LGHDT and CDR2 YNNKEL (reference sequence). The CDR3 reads CASTFARGQGYEQYF. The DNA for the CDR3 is TGTGCCAGCACCTTTGCCCGGGGACAGGGCTACGAGCAGTACTTC.

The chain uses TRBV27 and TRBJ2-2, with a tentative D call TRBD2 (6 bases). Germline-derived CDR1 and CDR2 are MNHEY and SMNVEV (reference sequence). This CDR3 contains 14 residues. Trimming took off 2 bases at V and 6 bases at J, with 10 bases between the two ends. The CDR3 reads CASSLRLVAGELFF. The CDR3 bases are TGTGCCAGCAGTTTAAGACTAGTAGCCGGGGAGCTGTTTTTT.

Here the CDR3 reads CASSLTPGRWRSTGELFF. The CDR3, as DNA: TGTGCCAGCAGCTTAACCCCAGGGAGGTGGCGAAGCACCGGGGAGCTGTTTTTT. This chain uses TRBV11-2 with TRBJ2-2, with a weak D call TRBD2 (6 bases). V dropped 2 bases and J dropped 4 bases, with 20 bases sitting between them. CDR1 and CDR2 (germline): SGHAT, FQNNGV. The CDR3 totals 18 residues.

CDR3 residues: CASSLGTAGPQYF. In DNA form, the CDR3 reads TGTGCCAGCTCACTCGGGACAGCAGGACCCCAGTACTTC. This sequence joins TRBV18 and TRBJ2-5; 7 bases match TRBD1. Germline V gives CDR1 KGHSH, CDR2 LQKENI. This CDR3 has 13 residues. With V trimmed by 4 bases and J by 9 bases, 8 bases remained unmatched.

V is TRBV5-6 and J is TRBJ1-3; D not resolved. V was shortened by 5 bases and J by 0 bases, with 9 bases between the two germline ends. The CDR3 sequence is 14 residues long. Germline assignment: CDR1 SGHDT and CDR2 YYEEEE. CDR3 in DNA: TGTGCCAGCAGGACCGCAACCTCTGGAAACACCATATATTTT. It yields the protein CASRTATSGNTIYF.

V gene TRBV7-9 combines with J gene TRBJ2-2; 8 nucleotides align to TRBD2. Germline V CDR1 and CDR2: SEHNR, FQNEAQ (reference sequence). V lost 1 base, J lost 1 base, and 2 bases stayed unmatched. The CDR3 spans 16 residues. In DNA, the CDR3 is TGTGCCAGCAGCTTAGGTAGCGGGGTGAACACCGGGGAGCTGTTTTTT. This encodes CASSLGSGVNTGELFF.

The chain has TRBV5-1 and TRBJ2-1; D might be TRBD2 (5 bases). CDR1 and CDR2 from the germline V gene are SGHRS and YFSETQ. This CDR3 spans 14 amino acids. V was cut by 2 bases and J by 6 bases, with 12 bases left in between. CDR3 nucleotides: TGCGCCAGCAGCTTCCGGGGAGACCCCAATGAGCAGTTCTTC. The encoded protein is CASSFRGDPNEQFF. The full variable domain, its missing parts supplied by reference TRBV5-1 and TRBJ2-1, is KAGVTQTPRYLIKTRGQQVTLSCSPISGHRSVSWYQQTPGQGLQFLFEYFSETQRNKGNFPGRFSGRQFSNSRSEMNVSTLELGDSALYLCASSFRGDPNEQFFGPGTRLTVL.

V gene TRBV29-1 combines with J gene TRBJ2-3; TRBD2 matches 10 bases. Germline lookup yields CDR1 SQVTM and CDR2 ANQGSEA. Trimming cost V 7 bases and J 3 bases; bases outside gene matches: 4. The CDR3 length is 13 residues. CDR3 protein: CSGGAGGTDTQYF. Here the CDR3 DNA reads TGCAGCGGAGGAGCGGGGGGGACAGATACGCAGTATTTT.

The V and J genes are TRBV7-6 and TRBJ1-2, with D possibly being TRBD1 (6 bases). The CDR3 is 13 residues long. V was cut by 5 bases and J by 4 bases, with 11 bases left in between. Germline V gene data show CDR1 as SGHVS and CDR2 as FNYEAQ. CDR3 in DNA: TGTGCCAGCAGCACAGGGTTTGGCTATGGCTACACCTTC. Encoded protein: CASSTGFGYGYTF.

The CDR3 DNA sequence: TGTGCCTCGGACAGGGGGACCTACGAGCAGTACTTC. Residues: CASDRGTYEQYF. The chain couples TRBV30 to TRBJ2-7, with 10 positions matching TRBD1. This CDR3 has 12 residues. Germline V gives CDR1 GTSNPN, CDR2 SVGIG (reference sequence). V gave up 7 bases and J gave up 2 bases; unmatched junction bases: 2.

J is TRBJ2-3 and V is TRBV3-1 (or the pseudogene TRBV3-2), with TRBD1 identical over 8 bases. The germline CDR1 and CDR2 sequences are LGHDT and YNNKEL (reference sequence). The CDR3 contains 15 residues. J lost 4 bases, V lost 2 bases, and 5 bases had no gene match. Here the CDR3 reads CASSQQGAWADTQYF. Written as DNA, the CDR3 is TGTGCCAGCAGCCAACAGGGGGCTTGGGCAGATACGCAGTATTTT.

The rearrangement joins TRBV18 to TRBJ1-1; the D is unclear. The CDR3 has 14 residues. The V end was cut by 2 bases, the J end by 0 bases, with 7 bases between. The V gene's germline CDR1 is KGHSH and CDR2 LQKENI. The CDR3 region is CASSPGGMNTEAFF. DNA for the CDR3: TGTGCCAGCTCACCAGGCGGGATGAACACTGAAGCTTTCTTT.

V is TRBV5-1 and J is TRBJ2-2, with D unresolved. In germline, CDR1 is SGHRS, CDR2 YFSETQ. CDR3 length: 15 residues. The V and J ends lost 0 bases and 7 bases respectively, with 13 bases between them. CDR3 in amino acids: CASSLEARRFGELFF. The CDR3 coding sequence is TGCGCCAGCAGCTTGGAGGCTAGACGCTTCGGGGAGCTGTTTTTT.

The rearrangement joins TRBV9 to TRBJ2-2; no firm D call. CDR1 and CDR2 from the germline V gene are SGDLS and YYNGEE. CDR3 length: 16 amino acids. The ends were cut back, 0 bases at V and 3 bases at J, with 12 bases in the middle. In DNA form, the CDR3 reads TGTGCCAGCAGCGTAGCTGGTAGTCCCGACACCGGGGAGCTGTTTTTT. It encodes CASSVAGSPDTGELFF.

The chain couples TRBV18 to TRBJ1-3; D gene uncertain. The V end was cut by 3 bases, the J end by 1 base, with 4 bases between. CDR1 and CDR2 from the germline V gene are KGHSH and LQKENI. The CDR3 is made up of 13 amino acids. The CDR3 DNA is TGTGCCAGCTCACCCGGGTCTGGAAACACCATATATTTT. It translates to CASSPGSGNTIYF.

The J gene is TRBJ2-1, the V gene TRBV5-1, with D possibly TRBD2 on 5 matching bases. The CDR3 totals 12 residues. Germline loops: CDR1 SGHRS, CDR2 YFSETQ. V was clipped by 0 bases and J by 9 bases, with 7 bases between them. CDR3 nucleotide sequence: TGCGCCAGCAGCTTGGGAGGGATTGAGCAGTTCTTC. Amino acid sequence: CASSLGGIEQFF.